The 18 T cell receptor beta chains below were found in one sample sequenced in a study of blood T cell repertoires in COVID-19 (dated by TCRdb to between 2020 and 2021). Library generation was performed with the immunoSEQ multiplex PCR assay. The table comes from immuneACCESS by way of TCRdb, which keeps in-frame sequences with V and J called. Part of the clones is missing from these tables; in studies checked, under half for an unresolved V gene and the rest for unknown reasons. This sample comprises around 330,000 clones, under 90% of them detected only once. Jointly, the top ten make up approximately 4.7% of the sample. The material sequenced was PBMCs or T cells enriched from blood (not recorded which). The receptor set was obtained from a man in his 60s who had recovered from COVID-19.

This sequence joins TRBV7-9 and TRBJ2-7, with TRBD1 as a possible D gene (6 bases). This CDR3 spans 11 amino acids. V was pared by 1 base and J by 9 bases, with 7 bases between. The V gene's germline CDR1 is SEHNR and CDR2 FQNEAQ (reference sequence). This CDR3 is CASSLGGLQYF. The CDR3 DNA follows: TGTGCCAGCAGCTTAGGGGGGCTGCAGTACTTC.

The J gene is TRBJ2-7, the V gene TRBV28; 9 positions match TRBD2. Germline lookup yields CDR1 MDHEN and CDR2 SYDVKM. This CDR3 has 18 residues. J gave up 1 base and V 6 bases, and 16 bases lay outside the gene matches. CDR3 loop: CASSSPRSGRRSSYEQYF. Written as DNA, the CDR3 is TGTGCCAGCAGCAGCCCCAGGAGCGGGAGGCGGTCGTCCTACGAGCAGTACTTC.

The rearrangement uses TRBV7-8 and TRBJ1-5; no clear D. There are 16 residues in the CDR3. V lost 2 bases and J 0 bases, leaving 11 bases between the germline ends. CDR1 SGHVS and CDR2 FQNEAQ come from the germline V gene. The CDR3 DNA is TGTGCCAGCAGCTTACTATCCGCTAATAGCAATCAGCCCCAGCATTTT. It is translated as CASSLLSANSNQPQHF.

This chain links TRBV7-2 with TRBJ1-5; 7 positions match TRBD1. V dropped 5 bases and J dropped 0; count of bases not matched to a gene: 7. The CDR3 length is 16 residues. The germline CDR1 and CDR2 sequences are SGHTA and FQGNSA. The CDR3 is CASSPRGTVSNQPQHF. The DNA for the CDR3 is TGTGCCAGCAGCCCCAGAGGGACAGTTAGCAATCAGCCCCAGCATTTT.

V gene TRBV19 combines with J gene TRBJ2-5; TRBD1 matches 8 bases. V lost 6 bases, J lost 5 bases, and 8 bases stayed unmatched. CDR1 LNHDA and CDR2 SQIVND come from the germline V gene (reference sequence). This CDR3 has 14 amino acids. CDR3: CASSQTGAGETQYF. CDR3 nucleotides: TGTGCCAGTAGCCAGACAGGGGCTGGGGAGACCCAGTACTTC.

This chain joins TRBV2 and TRBJ2-7; D may be TRBD2 (5 bases). In germline, CDR1 is SNHLY, CDR2 FYNNEI. The germline V and J ends were trimmed by 6 bases and 1 base, with 16 bases remaining between them. The length of the CDR3 is 15 residues. CDR3 coding DNA: TGTGCCAGCAGCGTCGTGAGGGCGCCATCCTACGAGCAGTACTTC. Protein: CASSVVRAPSYEQYF.

This clone was picked up one time. V usage is TRBV7-9 and J usage is TRBJ2-5; TRBD2 might be the D (5 bases). The CDR3 extends over 15 amino acids. Germline values: CDR1 SEHNR, CDR2 FQNEAQ (reference sequence). Between the trimmed V and J ends, which lost 1 base and 5 bases, there was a span of 14 bases. The CDR3, as DNA: TGTGCCAGCAGCTTAGGTTTGGGAGTCTTGGAGACCCAGTACTTC. Protein sequence: CASSLGLGVLETQYF.

The chain recombines TRBV24-1 with TRBJ2-1, with 16 nucleotides matching TRBD2. J gave up 7 bases and V 7 bases, and 0 bases lay outside the gene matches. Germline V gives CDR1 KGHDR, CDR2 SFDVKD. The CDR3 length is 14 residues. CDR3 DNA: TGTGCCACCAGGGGACTAGCGGGAGGGAATGAGCAGTTCTTC. As protein: CATRGLAGGNEQFF.

The rearrangement joins TRBV2 to TRBJ1-4, with TRBD1 as a possible D gene (5 bases). Trimming took 5 bases from V and 1 from J, leaving 17 bases between them. CDR1 and CDR2 from the germline V gene are SNHLY and FYNNEI. CDR3 length equals 17 residues. The CDR3 sequence: CASSRASGGGTNEKLFF. The CDR3 nucleotides are TGTGCCAGCAGTCGGGCCTCTGGGGGGGGAACTAATGAAAAACTGTTTTTT. Filled out from reference TRBV2 and TRBJ1-4, the complete variable domain reads EPEVTQTPSHQVTQMGQEVILRCVPISNHLYFYWYRQILGQKVEFLVSFYNNEISEKSEIFDDQFSVERPDGSNFTLKIRSTKLEDSAMYFCASSRASGGGTNEKLFFGSGTQLSVL.

The chain links TRBV5-1 to TRBJ2-3; maybe TRBD2 (5 bases). The CDR3 runs 12 residues. The V and J ends lost 5 bases and 5 bases respectively, with 9 bases between them. The germline gives CDR1 SGHRS, CDR2 YFSETQ. The CDR3 sequence is CASRVAGDTQYF. The CDR3 region has the DNA TGCGCCAGCAGGGTGGCGGGAGATACGCAGTATTTT. The whole variable domain, filled in from reference TRBV5-1 and TRBJ2-3, reads KAGVTQTPRYLIKTRGQQVTLSCSPISGHRSVSWYQQTPGQGLQFLFEYFSETQRNKGNFPGRFSGRQFSNSRSEMNVSTLELGDSALYLCASRVAGDTQYFGPGTRLTVL.

This clone was seen just once. CDR3 coding DNA: TGCGCCAGCAGCCACGGGGAAGGGGCCAACGTCCTGACTTTC. Its translation: CASSHGEGANVLTF. The genes are TRBV4-1 and TRBJ2-6, with D possibly being TRBD2 (5 bases). Deletions cut 3 bases from V and 4 bases from J, with 7 bases between. Germline CDR1 MGHRA, CDR2 YSYEKL. The CDR3 is 14 residues long.

CDR3 bases: TGCAGCGTTGCTTCCTCTGGAAACACCATATATTTT. Translation: CSVASSGNTIYF. The chain combines TRBV29-1 with TRBJ1-3; no clear D. Trimming left V 4 bases short and J 0 bases short, with 4 bases between. The CDR3 has 12 residues. Germline CDR1 and CDR2: SQVTM and ANQGSEA.

This chain links TRBV27 with TRBJ2-2; D ambiguous. Per germline, CDR1 MNHEY and CDR2 SMNVEV (reference sequence). Deletions cut 3 bases from V and 6 bases from J, with 8 bases between. The CDR3 has 13 residues. The DNA of the CDR3 is TGTGCCAGCAGTTTTCGAGCCCCCGGGGAGCTGTTTTTT. Translated: CASSFRAPGELFF.

The genes are TRBV7-3 and TRBJ1-4; D remains ambiguous. V lost 5 bases and J lost 12, with 10 bases in between. Germline CDR1 and CDR2: SGHTA and FQGTGA. The CDR3 contains 11 residues. The CDR3 region has the DNA TGTGCCAGCAGCAACTATACCGAACTGTTTTTT. Protein: CASSNYTELFF.

This clone appeared a few times. The CDR3 DNA follows: TGTGCCAGCAGTGAAGCGGCCGGTCTGGGGCTTTGGTACAATGAGCAGTTCTTC. This translates into CASSEAAGLGLWYNEQFF. The J gene is TRBJ2-1, the V gene TRBV6-1, with a tentative D call TRBD1 (5 bases). CDR1 is MNHNS and CDR2 is SASEGT in the germline V gene. Trimming shortened V by 0 bases and J by 4 bases, and 19 bases separated the two germline ends. The CDR3 totals 18 residues.

The V call is TRBV6-5, the J call TRBJ2-5; TRBD2 agrees at 7 bases. The V and J ends lost 6 bases and 5 bases, in that order; junction bases with no gene match: 6. This CDR3 contains 13 residues. The germline gives CDR1 MNHEY, CDR2 SVGAGI. CDR3 in amino acids: CASSPGLRETQYF. CDR3 coding DNA: TGTGCCAGCAGCCCGGGACTACGGGAGACCCAGTACTTC.

V usage is TRBV5-1 and J usage is TRBJ1-3; D not certain. V was pared by 3 bases and J by 0 bases, with 13 bases between. The CDR3 has 16 residues. Germline CDR1 reads SGHRS; CDR2 reads YFSETQ. CDR3 amino acids: CASSSDMTRSGNTIYF. The DNA of the CDR3 is TGCGCCAGCAGCTCAGACATGACCCGCTCTGGAAACACCATATATTTT.

The V call is TRBV5-1, the J call TRBJ2-2; TRBD2 is a possible D gene (6 bases). The V gene's germline CDR1 is SGHRS and CDR2 YFSETQ. This CDR3 is 14 amino acids long. Between the trimmed V and J ends, which lost 7 bases and 7 bases, there was a span of 17 bases. The DNA of the CDR3 is TGCGCCAGCTACGATCGGGGGAGTAGCGGGGAGCTGTTTTTT. Its translation is CASYDRGSSGELFF.